Presented here are 3 T cell receptor beta chains from one specimen sequenced in a study of radiation and T cells in renal cell carcinoma. As for time point: blood 4 weeks post-SBRT, at nephrectomy. Described treatment: 15 Gy SBRT to primary tumor, nephrectomy 4 weeks later. The method was immunoSEQ multiplex PCR; TCRdb's version includes in-frame clones alone and lacks a portion of them. The sample carries about 83,000 clones, around four fifths recorded once. Material: blood, obtained from a patient whose treatment included radiotherapy and nephrectomy. The receptors were gathered from a woman aged 55 to 70 with renal cell carcinoma.

The rearrangement links TRBV29-1 to TRBJ1-2, with D possibly TRBD1 on 6 matching bases. Between the trimmed V and J ends, which lost 3 bases and 7 bases, there was a span of 12 bases. Germline V lookup: CDR1 SQVTM, CDR2 ANQGSEA. CDR3 size: 12 residues. Here the CDR3 reads CSVEWGAGGYTF. Written as DNA, the CDR3 is TGCAGCGTTGAGTGGGGGGCGGGTGGCTACACCTTC.

The chain couples TRBV5-6 to TRBJ2-3; 12 positions match TRBD2. This CDR3 is built from 14 residues. The J segment lost 11 bases and the V segment lost 0 bases, leaving 4 bases of the junction unmatched. Germline V gene data show CDR1 as SGHDT and CDR2 as YYEEEE. This CDR3 reads CASSLGLAGEVQYF. The CDR3 bases are TGTGCCAGCAGCTTGGGACTAGCGGGAGAGGTGCAGTATTTT.

The chain is built from TRBV4-3 and TRBJ1-2; 10 positions agree with TRBD1. With 2 bases clipped from V and 5 bases from J, the junction kept 5 bases outside the gene matches. This CDR3 has 15 amino acids. Germline CDR1 LGHNA, CDR2 YSLEER. The CDR3 DNA follows: TGCGCCAGCAGCCAACGACAGGGGGCGGGTTATGGCTACACCTTC. Amino acid sequence: CASSQRQGAGYGYTF.